This T cell receptor beta chain was identified in a study of blood T cell repertoires in COVID-19. CDR3 size: 14 residues. Trimming pared 4 bases from V and 0 bases from J, leaving 13 bases between. The germline CDR1 and CDR2 sequences are SQVTM and ANQGSEA. The repertoire was sequenced with immunoSEQ multiplex PCR; TCRdb's copy has only in-frame clones and lacks some. The table includes some 200,000 clones, roughly four fifths detected once. This sequence originates from a woman aged 50 to 60 with active or convalescent COVID-19. Source material: peripheral blood. This chain joins TRBV29-1 and TRBJ2-7; possibly TRBD1 for D (5 bases). The CDR3 bases are TGCAGCGTTGTGTTGACAGCCAGCTCCTACGAGCAGTACTTC. It yields the protein CSVVLTASSYEQYF.